This section outlines one TCR beta chain sequence together with its context. The CDR3 contains 14 residues. Trimming took off 6 bases at V and 4 bases at J, with 14 bases between the two ends. CDR1 and CDR2 from the germline V gene are MNHNS and SASEGT. The sample is drawn from a study of T-cell memory formation after mild COVID-19. TCRdb independently ran MiXCR on the 5' RACE reads; one entry per CDR3 protein. The sample lists around 450,000 distinct CDR3 sequences; roughly 20% were seen once. The sample comprised PBMCs or a T cell subset sorted from them (not recorded which). V and J are TRBV6-1 and TRBJ2-3; D is perhaps TRBD1 or TRBD2 (5 bases each). This TCR was recovered from an adult woman who had mild COVID-19 (a few samples of this study predate the infection). Cell type and time point are not known. The CDR3 nucleotides read TGTGCCAGCAGCCGGGGACCGCCGGCAGATACGCAGTATTTT. It is translated as CASSRGPPADTQYF.